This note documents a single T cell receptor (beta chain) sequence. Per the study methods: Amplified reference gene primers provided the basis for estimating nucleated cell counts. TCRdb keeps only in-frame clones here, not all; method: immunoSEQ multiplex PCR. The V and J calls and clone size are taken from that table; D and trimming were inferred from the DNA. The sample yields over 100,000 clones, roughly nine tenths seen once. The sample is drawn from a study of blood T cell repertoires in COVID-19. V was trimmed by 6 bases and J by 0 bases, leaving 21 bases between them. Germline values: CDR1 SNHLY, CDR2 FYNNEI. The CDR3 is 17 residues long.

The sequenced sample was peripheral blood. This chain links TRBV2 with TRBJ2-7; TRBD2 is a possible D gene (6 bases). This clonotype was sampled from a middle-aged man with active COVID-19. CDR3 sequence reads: CASRRIGGFPSSYEQYF. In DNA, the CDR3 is TGTGCCAGCAGGCGGATAGGAGGGTTCCCTAGCTCCTACGAGCAGTACTTC.